The present TCR beta chain was sequenced within a study of PD-L1 blockade in urothelial cancer. Study-level background: Samples came from 3 weeks, at the second dose, and 6 weeks into treatment.

V lost 6 bases and J lost 4; bases outside the gene matches: 4. CDR1 and CDR2 (germline): ENHRY, SYGVKD. The CDR3 contains 14 residues. The assay was immunoSEQ multiplex PCR, and TCRdb's table has in-frame clones only and misses some. The table lists 25,000 to 35,000 clones, 85% to 90% of them singletons. The sequence derives from a middle-aged man with urothelial cancer. Specimen: PBMCs, collected around atezolizumab (anti-PD-L1) treatment. V gene TRBV10-3 combines with J gene TRBJ2-3; the match to TRBD2 covers 10 bases. DNA of the CDR3: TGTGCCATCAGCCTCACTAGCGGGGCAGATACGCAGTATTTT. It encodes CAISLTSGADTQYF.